This T cell receptor beta chain was captured in a study of blood T cell repertoires in COVID-19 (dated by TCRdb to about 2020). Background on the whole study: The collaborator samples originated in the United States, Italy and Spain and spanned the acute and convalescent phases of COVID-19. The material from the prospective study consisted of cDNA or gDNA derived from T cells, B-cell-depleted T cells, or PBMCs. Nearly every sample came with metadata listing a de-identified subject ID, COVID-19 status, age in years and sex. The samples were drawn from two sources: the first 160 participants of the ongoing ImmuneRACE study, and 1,000 to 1,500 subjects contributed by 6 global collaborators. Where HLA class I and class II types were available, the types were taken from metadata supplied by the sample provider, not from assay-based typing. Deeply sampled blood TCRbeta repertoires from subjects exposed to, actively infected with, or recovered from COVID-19 were included in the dataset. A freely available public database, intended as a resource for researchers studying the immune response to SARS-CoV-2, is where the repertoires were released. Results the study describes overall, beyond this receptor: The amount of clinical and demographic metadata varied by source and participant and was provided uncurated.

TCRbeta CDR3 regions were amplified from genomic DNA by means of the immunoSEQ Assay, a bias-controlled multiplex PCR. For the original study's pipeline: Nucleated cell counts per sample were estimated from amplification of reference gene primers within the assay. To quantify the absolute abundance of each unique TCRbeta CDR3 rearrangement, sequence reads were collapsed and filtered. Productive Simpson clonality was computed per sample as the square root of Simpson's diversity index over productive rearrangements. TCRdb re-hosts the immuneACCESS table, in-frame sequences only. Its copies lack some clones; in the studies checked, an unresolved V gene accounts for under half of them, and the cause for the rest is not known. V, J and clone size reflect that table, while D and trimming were determined from the DNA. This sample gives approximately 390,000 clones in total; approximately 90% of them show up just once. The ten largest clones take up about 9.4% of the sample.

Comment on this clone: Its target antigen remains unknown. Base qualities are not recorded, but no much larger clone differs from it by a single base.

Participants in the prospective study were aged roughly 18 to 89 years, lived in 24 United States geographic areas, and enrolled through a virtual design. In the prospective study, cohorts were assigned on the basis of participant-reported clinical history obtained from a screening survey and a study questionnaire. For ImmuneRACE Cohort 3, a participant was defined as recovered based on two consecutive negative NP/OP PCR tests, clearance by a healthcare professional, or resolution of symptoms. Mobile phlebotomists in the prospective study collected whole blood, serum and a nasopharyngeal or oropharyngeal swab from every participant. Over a roughly 2-month period, participants in the prospective study had the option of providing additional blood draws and questionnaires. Prospective study blood samples were shipped either frozen or at room temperature before DNA extraction. The CDR3 holds 15 amino acids from the cysteine to the phenylalanine. The retained sequence is limited to the CDR3, 45 bases, with the frame set at the first base. V loses 3 bases at its end and J loses 8 bases; junction bases beyond the gene matches: 11. CDR1 and CDR2 are read off the germline V gene as MRHNA and SNTAGT.

The source material was PBMCs or T cells enriched from blood (not recorded which). The chain links TRBV6-4 with TRBJ1-2; 8 bases in the junction line up with TRBD1. The source is a woman between 45 and 65 years old who had recovered from COVID-19. The base sequence is TGTGCCAGCAGTGAAGACAGGGGCTTTTTCGGCGGCTACACCTTC. Its product reads: CASSEDRGFFGGYTF.